Reported below is one T cell receptor (beta chain). Its cognate antigen is unknown. There are 15 residues in the CDR3. Germline CDR1 and CDR2: SGDLS and YYNGEE. After removal of 3 bases from V and 7 bases from J, the junction contained 5 bases not matched to a gene. The data are from a study of identical twins. Healthy Caucasians made up all donors. TCRdb re-analysed the 5' RACE reads in MiXCR, keeping a single row per CDR3 protein. Of approximately 220,000 distinct CDR3 sequences in the sample, approximately 8% are singletons; the top ten hold roughly 5.4%. General observations from the study: The models systematically underestimated how much out-of-frame TCR alpha was shared in monozygotic twins. Out-of-frame alpha sequences common to twins were enriched for low generation probability.

The same specimen was also included in a second study, on yellow fever vaccine responses in identical twins. That work contributes: The authors reported partly convergent, partly personalized vaccine responses in identical twins.

The TCR was taken from a woman between 18 and 29 years old in good health. V is TRBV9 and J is TRBJ1-4; TRBD1 matches 11 bases. The sequencing sample was made of CD8+ T cells sorted from blood. CDR3 nucleotide sequence: TGTGCCAGCAGCGGGCTGGACAGGGGGCCTGAAAAACTGTTTTTT. It specifies CASSGLDRGPEKLFF.